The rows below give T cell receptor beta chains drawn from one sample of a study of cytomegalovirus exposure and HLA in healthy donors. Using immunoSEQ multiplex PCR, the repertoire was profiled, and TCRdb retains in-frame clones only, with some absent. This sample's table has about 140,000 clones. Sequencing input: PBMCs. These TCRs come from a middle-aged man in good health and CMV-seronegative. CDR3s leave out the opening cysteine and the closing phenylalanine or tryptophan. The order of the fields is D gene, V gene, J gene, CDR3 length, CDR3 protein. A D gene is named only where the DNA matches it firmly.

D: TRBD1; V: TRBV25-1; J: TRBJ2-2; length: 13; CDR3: ASSDLDRVAGELF
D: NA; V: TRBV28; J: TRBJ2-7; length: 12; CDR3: ASRRTEPIYEQY
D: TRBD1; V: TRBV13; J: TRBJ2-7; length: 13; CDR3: ASSSPGTGTYEQY
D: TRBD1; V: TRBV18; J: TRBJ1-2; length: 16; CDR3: ASSPILYGGQDVHGYT
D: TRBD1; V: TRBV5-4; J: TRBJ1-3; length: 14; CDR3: ASSSGQGSSGNTIY
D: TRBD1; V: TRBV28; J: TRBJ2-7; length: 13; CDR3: ASRIAGTGDYEQY
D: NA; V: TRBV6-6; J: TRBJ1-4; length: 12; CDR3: ASSTTGSGEKLF
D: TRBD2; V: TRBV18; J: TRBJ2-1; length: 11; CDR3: ASSPPERGEQF
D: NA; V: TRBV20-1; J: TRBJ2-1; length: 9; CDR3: SARDLSEQF
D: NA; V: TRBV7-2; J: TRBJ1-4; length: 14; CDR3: ASSLAASGQGEKLF
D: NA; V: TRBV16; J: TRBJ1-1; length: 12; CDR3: ASTSLGGNTEAF
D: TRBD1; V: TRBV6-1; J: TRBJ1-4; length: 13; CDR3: ASSEGTGVNEKLF
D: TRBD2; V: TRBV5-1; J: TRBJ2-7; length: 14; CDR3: ASSQLTSGGTYEQY
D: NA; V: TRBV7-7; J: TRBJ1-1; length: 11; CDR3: ASSLSGNTEAF
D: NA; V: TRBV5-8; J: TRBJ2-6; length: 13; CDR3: ASSLAGAGANVLT
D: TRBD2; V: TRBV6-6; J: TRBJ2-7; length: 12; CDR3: ASSYSGGKDEQY
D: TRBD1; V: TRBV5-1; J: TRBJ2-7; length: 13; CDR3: ASSRTGQGAAEQY
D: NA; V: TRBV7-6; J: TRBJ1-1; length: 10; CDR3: ASSLTGTEAF
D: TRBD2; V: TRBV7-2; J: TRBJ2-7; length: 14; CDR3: ASSLALAGGGSEQY
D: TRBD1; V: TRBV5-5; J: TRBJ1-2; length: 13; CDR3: ASSSSSTGGYGYT
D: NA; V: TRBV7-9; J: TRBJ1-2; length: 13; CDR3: ASSPRQAADYGYT
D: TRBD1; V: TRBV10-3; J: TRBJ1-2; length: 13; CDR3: AIGQASYLYDGYT
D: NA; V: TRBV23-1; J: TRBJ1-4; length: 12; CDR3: ASSLDGEYEKLF